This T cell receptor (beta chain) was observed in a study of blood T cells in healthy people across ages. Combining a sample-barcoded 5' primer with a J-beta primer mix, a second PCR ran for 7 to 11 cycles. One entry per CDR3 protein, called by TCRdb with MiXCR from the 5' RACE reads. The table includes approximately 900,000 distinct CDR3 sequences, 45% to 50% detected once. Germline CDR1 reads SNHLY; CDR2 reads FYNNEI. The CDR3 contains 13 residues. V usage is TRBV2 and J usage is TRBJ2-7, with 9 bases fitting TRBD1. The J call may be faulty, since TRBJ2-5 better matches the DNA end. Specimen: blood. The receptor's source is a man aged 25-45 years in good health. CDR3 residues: CASSDRGGETQYF. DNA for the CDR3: TGTGCCAGCAGCGACAGGGGGGGAGAGACCCAGTACTTC.